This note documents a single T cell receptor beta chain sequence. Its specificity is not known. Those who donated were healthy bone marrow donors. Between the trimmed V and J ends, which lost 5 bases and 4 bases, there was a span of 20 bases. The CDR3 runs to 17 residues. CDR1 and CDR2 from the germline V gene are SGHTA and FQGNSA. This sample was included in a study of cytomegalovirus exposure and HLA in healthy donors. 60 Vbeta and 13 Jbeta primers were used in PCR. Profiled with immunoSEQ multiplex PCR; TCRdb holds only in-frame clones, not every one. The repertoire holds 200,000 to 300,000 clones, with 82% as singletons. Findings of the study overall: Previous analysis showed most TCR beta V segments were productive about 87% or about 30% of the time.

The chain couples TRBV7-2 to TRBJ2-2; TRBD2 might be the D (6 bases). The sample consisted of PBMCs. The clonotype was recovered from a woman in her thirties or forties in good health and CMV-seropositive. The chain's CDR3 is CASSPGPTSPPTGELFF. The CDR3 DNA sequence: TGTGCCAGCAGCCCCGGCCCCACTAGCCCGCCCACCGGGGAGCTGTTTTTT.